A selection of T cell receptor beta chains follows, all from one sample in a study of blood T cell repertoires in COVID-19. Clones were read by immunoSEQ multiplex PCR, and TCRdb kept only the in-frame ones, dropping some. This sample has 350,000 to 550,000 clones, with 85% to 90% found just once. Specimen: peripheral blood. These receptors came from a woman younger than 45 with acute or convalescent COVID-19. Each CDR3 is given with its conserved first and last residue. The order of the fields is clone size, D gene, J gene, V gene, CDR3 length, CDR3 DNA, CDR3 protein. D genes are given only for firm matches. Size is stated for part of the rows, as once, few or many counts, or as a class when the clone is expanded.

>.|.|TRBJ1-1|TRBV5-5|15
TGTGCCAGCAGCTTGTGGGCCCCCCCGAACACTGAAGCTTTCTTT
CASSLWAPPNTEAFF
>few|.|TRBJ2-7|TRBV4-1|14
TGCGCCAGCAGCCAAGCACTAGTCAGTTACGAGCAGTACTTC
CASSQALVSYEQYF
>.|.|TRBJ2-1|TRBV28|12
TGTGCCAGCAGCTCAGGGTTCAATGAGCAGTTCTTC
CASSSGFNEQFF
>.|TRBD1|TRBJ2-5|TRBV6-6|15
TGTGCCAGCAGTTACTCCCCGGACAGGGGCGAGACCCAGTACTTC
CASSYSPDRGETQYF
>.|TRBD1|TRBJ2-3|TRBV19|13
TGTGCCAGCCGGGACAGGGCCACAGATACGCAGTATTTT
CASRDRATDTQYF
>.|.|TRBJ2-1|TRBV19|12
TGTGCCAGTAGTGGGGGGATCAATGAGCAGTTCTTC
CASSGGINEQFF
>.|TRBD1|TRBJ2-2|TRBV9|16
TGTGCCAGCAGCGTTGAGGGGACAGGGACGCCCGGGGAGCTGTTTTTT
CASSVEGTGTPGELFF
>.|TRBD2|TRBJ2-1|TRBV2|14
TGTGCCAGCAGCGCGGGGGGGGCAATTAATGAGCAGTTCTTC
CASSAGGAINEQFF
>.|TRBD1|TRBJ1-3|TRBV2|16
TGTGCCAGCAGTTCCGGACAGGGGGCCTCTGGAAACACCATATATTTT
CASSSGQGASGNTIYF
>.|.|TRBJ2-2|TRBV2|15
TGTGCCAGCAGTGATGGGGGCCTCAACACCGGGGAGCTGTTTTTT
CASSDGGLNTGELFF
>.|.|TRBJ1-2|TRBV18|13
TGTGCCAGCTCACCCCTTGGGCAGGCCGACTACACCTTC
CASSPLGQADYTF
>.|.|TRBJ2-1|TRBV5-4|16
TGTGCCAGCAGCCCTATTATGGGGCAAGGATTCAATGAGCAGTTCTTC
CASSPIMGQGFNEQFF
>.|.|TRBJ2-7|TRBV27|14
TGTGCCAGCAGTTTATCCCGCGGAAATTACGAGCAGTACTTC
CASSLSRGNYEQYF
>.|TRBD1|TRBJ2-1|TRBV14|13
TGTGCCAGCAGCCAAGTCTTCGGGACAGCGAAACTCTTC
CASSQVFGTAKLF
>.|TRBD1|TRBJ1-4|TRBV27|15
TGTGCCAGCAGGTCAAGGGCAGGGGGCTTTGAAAAACTGTTTTTT
CASRSRAGGFEKLFF
>.|TRBD1|TRBJ2-2|TRBV5-4|16
TGTGCCAGCAGCATTAGACAGGGGGCGCCCAGCGGGGAGCTGTTTTTT
CASSIRQGAPSGELFF
>.|.|TRBJ2-3|TRBV2|14
TGTGCCAGCAGACAGGGATCCTTCACAGATACGCAGTATTTT
CASRQGSFTDTQYF
>.|TRBD1|TRBJ2-7|TRBV19|13
TGTGCCACCGGGACAGGCCCGTGGGACGAGCAGTACTTC
CATGTGPWDEQYF
>.|.|TRBJ2-5|TRBV7-8|17
TGTGCCAGCAGCTTAGTGGTGGGGAGACTAGGAGCCGAGACCCAGTACTTC
CASSLVVGRLGAETQYF
>.|.|TRBJ2-1|TRBV27|13
TGTGCCACCAAAGAACAGGAATGGAATGAGCAGTTCTTC
CATKEQEWNEQFF
>.|TRBD2|TRBJ2-7|TRBV2|13
TGTGCCAGCAGTGGCAGCGGGGGGCACGAGCAGTACTTC
CASSGSGGHEQYF
>.|.|TRBJ1-4|TRBV18|12
TGTGCCAGCTCTCATACTAATGAAAAACTGTTTTTT
CASSHTNEKLFF
>.|TRBD2|TRBJ2-3|TRBV19|17
TGTGCCAGTAGTACCACCTTAATGGGGGGGTTTGCAGATACGCAGTATTTT
CASSTTLMGGFADTQYF
>.|.|TRBJ2-1|TRBV7-6|16
TGTGCCAGCAGCCCCCAGGGTCCCCAGATCGCCAGTGAGCAGTTCTTC
CASSPQGPQIASEQFF
>.|TRBD1|TRBJ2-7|TRBV19|14
TGTGCCAGTGCGCTGTCCGGGACAGGCTACGAGCAGTACTTC
CASALSGTGYEQYF
>.|.|TRBJ2-7|TRBV5-1|17
TGCGCCAGCAGCCCGCGGGGACCGGGACAGCAAGCCTACGAGCAGTACTTC
CASSPRGPGQQAYEQYF
>.|.|TRBJ2-7|TRBV2|12
TGTGCCAGCAGAAGAGAATCCTACGAGCAGTACTTC
CASRRESYEQYF
>.|TRBD2|TRBJ2-1|TRBV5-4|12
TGTGCCAGCGGCGGGGGGTACAATGAGCAGTTCTTC
CASGGGYNEQFF
>.|TRBD1|TRBJ1-5|TRBV28|15
TGTGCCAGCAGCCCGGGACAGGGCTTCAATCAGCCCCAGCATTTT
CASSPGQGFNQPQHF
>.|.|TRBJ1-1|TRBV6-5|12
TGTGCCAGCCGGACAGAAGGGACTGAAGCTTTCTTT
CASRTEGTEAFF
>.|TRBD2|TRBJ2-3|TRBV11-2|17
TGTGCCAGCAGTTTAACTAGCGGGGGGGTAATTTCAGATACGCAGTATTTT
CASSLTSGGVISDTQYF
>.|.|TRBJ2-5|TRBV21-1|13
TGTGCCAGCATGGGGGGGGCTCCAGAGACCCAGTACTTC
CASMGGAPETQYF
>once|TRBD1|TRBJ2-5|TRBV5-4|15
TGTGCCAGCAGCTTGGGACAGGGGCTGGGGGAGACCCAGTACTTC
CASSLGQGLGETQYF
>.|TRBD2|TRBJ2-1|TRBV5-1|21
TGCGCCTGTAAACCCTCGGGGTTGGAGCTCATCGGGACTAGCGGCTACAATGAGCAGTTCTTC
CACKPSGLELIGTSGYNEQFF
>.|TRBD1|TRBJ2-2|TRBV3-1/TRBV3-2|15
TGTGCCAGCAGCCGTGACAGGGTTGGCACCGGGGAGCTGTTTTTT
CASSRDRVGTGELFF
>.|TRBD1|TRBJ2-7|TRBV10-2|12
TGCGCCAGCAGCTTGACAGGGGACGAGCAGTACTTC
CASSLTGDEQYF
>.|TRBD2|TRBJ2-2|TRBV10-3|16
TGTGCCATCAGTGGGACCGGGACTAGAGACGCCGGGGAGCTGTTTTTT
CAISGTGTRDAGELFF
>.|.|TRBJ1-2|TRBV10-3|12
TGTGCCATCAATCCCGGAGACTATGGCTACACCTTC
CAINPGDYGYTF
>.|TRBD2|TRBJ2-3|TRBV5-4|17
TGTGCCAGCAGCCCAAGACTAGCGGGGGCTCTCACAGATACGCAGTATTTT
CASSPRLAGALTDTQYF